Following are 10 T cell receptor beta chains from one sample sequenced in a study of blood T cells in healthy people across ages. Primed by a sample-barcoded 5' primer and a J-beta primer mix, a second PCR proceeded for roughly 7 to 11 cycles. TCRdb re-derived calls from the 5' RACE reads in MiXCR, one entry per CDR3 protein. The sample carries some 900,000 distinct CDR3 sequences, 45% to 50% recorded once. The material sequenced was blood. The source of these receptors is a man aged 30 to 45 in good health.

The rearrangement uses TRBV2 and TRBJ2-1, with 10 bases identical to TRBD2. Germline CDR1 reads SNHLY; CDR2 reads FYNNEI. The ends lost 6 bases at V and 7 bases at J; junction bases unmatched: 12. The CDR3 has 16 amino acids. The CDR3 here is CASRLEAGGRENEQFF. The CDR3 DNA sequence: TGTGCCAGCAGACTCGAAGCGGGGGGGCGAGAGAATGAGCAGTTCTTC.

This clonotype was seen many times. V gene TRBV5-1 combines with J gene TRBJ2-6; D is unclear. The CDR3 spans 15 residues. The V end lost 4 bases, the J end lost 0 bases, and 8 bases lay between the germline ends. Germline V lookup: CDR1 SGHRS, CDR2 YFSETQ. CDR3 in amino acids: CASSRGDSGANVLTF. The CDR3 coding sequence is TGCGCCAGCAGCCGTGGGGACTCTGGGGCCAACGTCCTGACTTTC.

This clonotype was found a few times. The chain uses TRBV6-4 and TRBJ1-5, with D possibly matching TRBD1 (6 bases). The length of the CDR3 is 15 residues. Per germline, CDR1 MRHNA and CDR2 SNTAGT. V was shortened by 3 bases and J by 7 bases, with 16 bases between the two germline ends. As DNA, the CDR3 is TGTGCCAGCAGTGAATCGGGGGGCGCGGAGCAGCCCCAGCATTTT. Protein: CASSESGGAEQPQHF.

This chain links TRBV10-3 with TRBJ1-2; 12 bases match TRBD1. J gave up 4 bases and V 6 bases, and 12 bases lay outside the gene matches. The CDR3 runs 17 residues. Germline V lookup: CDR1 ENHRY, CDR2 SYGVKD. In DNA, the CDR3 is TGTGCCATCAGGCCGGGACAGGGGGCCCCTCCCTCCTATGGCTACACCTTC. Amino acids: CAIRPGQGAPPSYGYTF.

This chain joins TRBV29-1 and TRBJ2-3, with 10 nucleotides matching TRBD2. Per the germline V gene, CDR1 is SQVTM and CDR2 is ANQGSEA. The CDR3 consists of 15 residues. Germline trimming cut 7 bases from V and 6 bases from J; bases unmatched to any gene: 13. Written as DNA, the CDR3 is TGCAGCGCCCAGTTGGGGACTAGCGTTGTTGATACGCAGTATTTT. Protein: CSAQLGTSVVDTQYF.

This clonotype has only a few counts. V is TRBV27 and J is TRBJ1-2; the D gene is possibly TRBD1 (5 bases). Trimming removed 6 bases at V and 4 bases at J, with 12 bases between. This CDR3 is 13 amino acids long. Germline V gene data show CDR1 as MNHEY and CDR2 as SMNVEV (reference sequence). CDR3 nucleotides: TGTGCCAGCAGACGGGACGGGGGCTATGGCTACACCTTC. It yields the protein CASRRDGGYGYTF.

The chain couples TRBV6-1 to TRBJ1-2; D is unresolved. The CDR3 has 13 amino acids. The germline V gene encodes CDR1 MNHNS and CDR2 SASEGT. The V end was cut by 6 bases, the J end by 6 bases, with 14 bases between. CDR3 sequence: CASRDPNENGYTF. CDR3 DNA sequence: TGTGCCAGCAGGGATCCGAACGAGAATGGCTACACCTTC.

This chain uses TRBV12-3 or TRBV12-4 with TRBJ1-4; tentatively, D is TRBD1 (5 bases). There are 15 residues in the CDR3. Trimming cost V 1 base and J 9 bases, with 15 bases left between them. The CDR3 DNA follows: TGTGCCAGCAGTTTAGGCGGGACTCCCGGGCAAAAACTGTTTTTT. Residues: CASSLGGTPGQKLFF.

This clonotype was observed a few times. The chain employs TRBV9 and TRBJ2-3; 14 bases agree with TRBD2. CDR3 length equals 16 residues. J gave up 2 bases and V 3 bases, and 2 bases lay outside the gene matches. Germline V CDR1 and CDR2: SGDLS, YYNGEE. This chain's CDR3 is CASSEGLAGATDTQYF. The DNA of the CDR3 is TGTGCCAGCAGCGAGGGACTAGCGGGGGCCACAGATACGCAGTATTTT.

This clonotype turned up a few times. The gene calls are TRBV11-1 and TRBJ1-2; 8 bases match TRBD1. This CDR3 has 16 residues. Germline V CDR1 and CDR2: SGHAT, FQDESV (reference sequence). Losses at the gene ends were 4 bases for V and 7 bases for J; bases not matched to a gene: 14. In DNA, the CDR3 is TGTGCCAGCAGCTCGACAGGGGCCTCTAGAACTCTTGGCTACACCTTC. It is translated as CASSSTGASRTLGYTF.